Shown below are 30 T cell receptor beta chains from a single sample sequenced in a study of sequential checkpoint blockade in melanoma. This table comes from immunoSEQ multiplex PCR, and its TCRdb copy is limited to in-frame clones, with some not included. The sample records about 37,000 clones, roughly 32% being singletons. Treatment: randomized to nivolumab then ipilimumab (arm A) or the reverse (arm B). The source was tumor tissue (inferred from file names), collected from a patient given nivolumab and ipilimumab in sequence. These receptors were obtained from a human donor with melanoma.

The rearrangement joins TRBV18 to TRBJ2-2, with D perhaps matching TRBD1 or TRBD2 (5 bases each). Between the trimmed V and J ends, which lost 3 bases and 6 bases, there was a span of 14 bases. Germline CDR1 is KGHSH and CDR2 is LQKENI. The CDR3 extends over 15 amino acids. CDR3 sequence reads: CASSPSRGEPGELFF. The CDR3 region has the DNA TGTGCCAGCTCACCCTCAAGAGGGGAACCCGGGGAGCTGTTTTTT.

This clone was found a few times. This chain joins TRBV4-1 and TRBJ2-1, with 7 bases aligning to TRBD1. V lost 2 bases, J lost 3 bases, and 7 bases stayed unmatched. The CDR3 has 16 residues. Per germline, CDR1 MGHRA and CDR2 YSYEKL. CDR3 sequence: CASSQSRDRSYNEQFF. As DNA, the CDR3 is TGCGCCAGCAGCCAATCCCGGGACAGAAGCTACAATGAGCAGTTCTTC.

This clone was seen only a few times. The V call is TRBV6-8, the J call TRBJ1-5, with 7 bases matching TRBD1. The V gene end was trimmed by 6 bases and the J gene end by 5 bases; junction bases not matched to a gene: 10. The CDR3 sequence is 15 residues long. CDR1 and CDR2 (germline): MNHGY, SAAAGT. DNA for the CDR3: TGTGCCAGCAGAAACAGGGGTCAAGGCGATCAGCCCCAGCATTTT. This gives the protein CASRNRGQGDQPQHF.

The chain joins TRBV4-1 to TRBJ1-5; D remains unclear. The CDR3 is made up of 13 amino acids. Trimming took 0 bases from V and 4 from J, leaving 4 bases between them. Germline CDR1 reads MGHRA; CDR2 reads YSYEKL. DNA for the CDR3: TGCGCCAGCAGCCAAGACAGAAATCAGCCCCAGCATTTT. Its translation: CASSQDRNQPQHF.

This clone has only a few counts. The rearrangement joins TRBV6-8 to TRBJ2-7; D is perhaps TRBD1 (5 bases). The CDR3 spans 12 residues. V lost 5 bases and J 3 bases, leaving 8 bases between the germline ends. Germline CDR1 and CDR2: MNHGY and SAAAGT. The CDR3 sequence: CASSRRGYEQYF. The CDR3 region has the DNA TGTGCCAGCAGTCGAAGGGGCTACGAGCAGTACTTC.

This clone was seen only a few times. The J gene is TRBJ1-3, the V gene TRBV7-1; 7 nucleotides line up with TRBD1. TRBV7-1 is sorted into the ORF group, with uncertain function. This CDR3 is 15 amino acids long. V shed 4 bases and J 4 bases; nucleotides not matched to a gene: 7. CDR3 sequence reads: CASSLEGAQGNTIYF. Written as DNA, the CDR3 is TGTGCCAGCAGCTTAGAGGGGGCGCAAGGAAACACCATATATTTT.

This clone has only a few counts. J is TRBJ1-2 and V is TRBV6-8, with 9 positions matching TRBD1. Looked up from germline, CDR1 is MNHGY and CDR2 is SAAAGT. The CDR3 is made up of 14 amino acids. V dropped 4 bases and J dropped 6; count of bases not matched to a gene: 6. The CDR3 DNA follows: TGTGCCAGCAGTTTTCGGGACAGGGAAAATGGCTACACCTTC. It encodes CASSFRDRENGYTF.

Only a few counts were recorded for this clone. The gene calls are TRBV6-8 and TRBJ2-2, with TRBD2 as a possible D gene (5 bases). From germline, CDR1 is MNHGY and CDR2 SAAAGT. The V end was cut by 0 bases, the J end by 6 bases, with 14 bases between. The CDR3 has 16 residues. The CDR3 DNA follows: TGTGCCAGCAGTTACTCGAGCTCTGGGCGGGCCGGGGAGCTGTTTTTT. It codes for CASSYSSSGRAGELFF.

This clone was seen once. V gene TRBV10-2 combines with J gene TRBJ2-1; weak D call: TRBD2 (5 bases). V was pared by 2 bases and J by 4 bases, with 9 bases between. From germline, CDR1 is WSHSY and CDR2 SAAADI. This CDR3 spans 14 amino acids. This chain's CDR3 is CASSEEVAYNEQFF. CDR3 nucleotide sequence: TGCGCCAGCAGTGAGGAGGTAGCGTACAATGAGCAGTTCTTC.

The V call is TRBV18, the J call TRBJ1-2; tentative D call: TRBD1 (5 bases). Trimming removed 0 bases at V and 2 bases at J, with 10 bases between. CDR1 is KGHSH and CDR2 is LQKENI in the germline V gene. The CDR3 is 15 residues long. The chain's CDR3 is CASSPPGRDNYGYTF. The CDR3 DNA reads TGTGCCAGCTCACCACCCGGCAGGGACAACTATGGCTACACCTTC.

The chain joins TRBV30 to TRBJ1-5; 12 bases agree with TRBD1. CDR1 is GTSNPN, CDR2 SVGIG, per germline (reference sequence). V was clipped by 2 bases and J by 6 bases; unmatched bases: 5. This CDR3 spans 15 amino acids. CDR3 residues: CAWSKGTGGGQPQHF. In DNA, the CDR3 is TGTGCCTGGAGTAAAGGGACAGGGGGCGGTCAGCCCCAGCATTTT.

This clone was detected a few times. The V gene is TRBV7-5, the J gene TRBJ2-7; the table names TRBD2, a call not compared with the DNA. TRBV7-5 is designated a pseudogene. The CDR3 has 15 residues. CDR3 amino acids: CASSFRTSGNYEQYF. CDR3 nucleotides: TGTGCCAGCAGCTTCCGGACTAGCGGGAACTACGAGCAGTACTTC.

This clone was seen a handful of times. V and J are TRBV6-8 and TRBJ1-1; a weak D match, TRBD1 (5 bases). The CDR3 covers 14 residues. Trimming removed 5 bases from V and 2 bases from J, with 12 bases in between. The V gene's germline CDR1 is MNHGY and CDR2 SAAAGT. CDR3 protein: CASSLYGANTEAFF. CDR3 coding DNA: TGTGCCAGCAGTCTATACGGGGCCAACACTGAAGCTTTCTTT.

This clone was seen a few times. The CDR3 region is CASSQGGVLYGYTF. For the CDR3, the DNA is TGTGCCAGCAGTCAAGGGGGGGTCCTCTATGGCTACACCTTC. The rearrangement joins TRBV2 to TRBJ1-2, with D perhaps TRBD1 (6 bases). Germline assignment: CDR1 SNHLY and CDR2 FYNNEI. The V gene lost 5 bases and the J gene lost 4 bases, with 14 bases spanning the gap. The CDR3 is 14 residues long.

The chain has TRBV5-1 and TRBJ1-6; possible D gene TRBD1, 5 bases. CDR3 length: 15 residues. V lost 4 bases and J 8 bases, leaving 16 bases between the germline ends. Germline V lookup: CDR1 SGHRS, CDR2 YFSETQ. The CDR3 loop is CASSPGEGAYSPLHF. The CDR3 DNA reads TGCGCCAGCAGCCCGGGGGAGGGCGCCTATTCACCCCTCCACTTT.

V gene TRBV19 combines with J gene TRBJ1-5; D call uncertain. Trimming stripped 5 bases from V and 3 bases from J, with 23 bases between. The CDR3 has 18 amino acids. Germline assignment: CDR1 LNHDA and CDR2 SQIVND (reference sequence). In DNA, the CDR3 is TGTGCCAGTAGTCGAATCCCCCGACGGACCGATGCCAATCAGCCCCAGCATTTT. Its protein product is CASSRIPRRTDANQPQHF. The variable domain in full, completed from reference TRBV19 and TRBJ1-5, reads DGGITQSPKYLFRKEGQNVTLSCEQNLNHDAMYWYRQDPGQGLRLIYYSQIVNDFQKGDIAEGYSVSREKKESFPLTVTSAQKNPTAFYLCASSRIPRRTDANQPQHFGDGTRLSIL.

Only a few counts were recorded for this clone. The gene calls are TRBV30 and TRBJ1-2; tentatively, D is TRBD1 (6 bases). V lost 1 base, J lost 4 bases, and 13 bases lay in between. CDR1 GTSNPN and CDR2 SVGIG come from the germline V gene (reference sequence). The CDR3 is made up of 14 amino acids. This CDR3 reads CAWSEQGGFYGYTF. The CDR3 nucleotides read TGTGCCTGGAGTGAACAGGGAGGATTCTATGGCTACACCTTC.

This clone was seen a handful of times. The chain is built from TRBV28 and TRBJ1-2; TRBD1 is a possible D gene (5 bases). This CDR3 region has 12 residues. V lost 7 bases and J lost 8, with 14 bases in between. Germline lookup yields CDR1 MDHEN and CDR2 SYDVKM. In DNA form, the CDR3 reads TGTGCCAGCACCCCCCTCCAGGGAGGCTACACCTTC. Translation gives CASTPLQGGYTF.

Written as DNA, the CDR3 is TGTGCCAGTAGTCTCGACAGGGCAACTAATGAAAAACTGTTTTTT. This encodes CASSLDRATNEKLFF. This chain uses TRBV19 with TRBJ1-4, with TRBD1 identical over 7 bases. Trimming at V came to 5 bases and at J to 0 bases, leaving 3 bases not matched to a gene. CDR3 size: 15 residues. Germline CDR1 and CDR2: LNHDA and SQIVND (reference sequence). Filled out from reference TRBV19 and TRBJ1-4, the complete variable domain reads DGGITQSPKYLFRKEGQNVTLSCEQNLNHDAMYWYRQDPGQGLRLIYYSQIVNDFQKGDIAEGYSVSREKKESFPLTVTSAQKNPTAFYLCASSLDRATNEKLFFGSGTQLSVL.

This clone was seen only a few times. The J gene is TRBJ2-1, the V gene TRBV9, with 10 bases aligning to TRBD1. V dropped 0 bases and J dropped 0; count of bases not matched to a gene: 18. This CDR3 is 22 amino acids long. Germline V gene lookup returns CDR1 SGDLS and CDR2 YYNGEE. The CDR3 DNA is TGTGCCAGCAGCGTAGGTCCCGGACTCCTGACAGGGGGCTCGAGCTCCTACAATGAGCAGTTCTTC. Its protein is CASSVGPGLLTGGSSSYNEQFF.

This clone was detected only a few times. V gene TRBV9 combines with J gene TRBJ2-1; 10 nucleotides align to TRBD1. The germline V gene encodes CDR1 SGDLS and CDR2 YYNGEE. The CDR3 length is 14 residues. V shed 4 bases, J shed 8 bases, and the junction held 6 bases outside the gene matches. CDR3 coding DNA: TGTGCCAGCAGCCCTACGACAGGGGGCTATGAGCAGTTCTTC. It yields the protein CASSPTTGGYEQFF.

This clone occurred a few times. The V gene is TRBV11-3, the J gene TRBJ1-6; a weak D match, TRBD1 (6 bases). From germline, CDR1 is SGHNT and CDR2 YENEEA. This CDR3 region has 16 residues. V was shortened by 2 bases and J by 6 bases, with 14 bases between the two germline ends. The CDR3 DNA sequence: TGTGCCAGCAGCTTATCCGGGGTAGGGGGTAATTCACCCCTCCACTTT. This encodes CASSLSGVGGNSPLHF.

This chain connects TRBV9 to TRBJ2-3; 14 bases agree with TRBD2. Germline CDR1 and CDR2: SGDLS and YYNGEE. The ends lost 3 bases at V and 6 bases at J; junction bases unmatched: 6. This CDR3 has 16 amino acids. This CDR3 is CASSDGTSGSVDTQYF. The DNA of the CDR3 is TGTGCCAGCAGCGATGGGACTAGCGGGAGTGTCGATACGCAGTATTTT.

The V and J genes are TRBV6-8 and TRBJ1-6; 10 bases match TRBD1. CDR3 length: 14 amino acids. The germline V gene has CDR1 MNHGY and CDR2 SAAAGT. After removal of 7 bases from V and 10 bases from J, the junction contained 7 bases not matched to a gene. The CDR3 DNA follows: TGTGCCAGCACCCACCGGGACAGGGGATCACCCCTCCACTTT. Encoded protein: CASTHRDRGSPLHF.

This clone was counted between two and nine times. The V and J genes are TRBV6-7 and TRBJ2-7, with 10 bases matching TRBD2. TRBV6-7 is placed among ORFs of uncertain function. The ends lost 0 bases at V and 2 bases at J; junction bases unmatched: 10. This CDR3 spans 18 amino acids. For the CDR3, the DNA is TGTGCCAGCAGTTACTCGAGTGATAGCGGGAGGCGCCCCTACGAGCAGTACTTC. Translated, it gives CASSYSSDSGRRPYEQYF.

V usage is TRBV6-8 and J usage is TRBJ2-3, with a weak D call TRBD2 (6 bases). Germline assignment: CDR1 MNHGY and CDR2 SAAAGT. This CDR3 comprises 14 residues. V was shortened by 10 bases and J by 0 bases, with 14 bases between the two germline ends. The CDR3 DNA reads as TGTGCCATCACCCCGGGACTGAGCACAGATACGCAGTATTTT. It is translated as CAITPGLSTDTQYF.

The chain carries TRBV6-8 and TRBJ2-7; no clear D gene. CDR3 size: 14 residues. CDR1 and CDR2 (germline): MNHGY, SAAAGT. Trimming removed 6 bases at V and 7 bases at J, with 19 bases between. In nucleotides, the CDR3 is TGTGCCAGCAGGGATGTCCTTGACTTGACGGAGCAGTACTTC. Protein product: CASRDVLDLTEQYF.

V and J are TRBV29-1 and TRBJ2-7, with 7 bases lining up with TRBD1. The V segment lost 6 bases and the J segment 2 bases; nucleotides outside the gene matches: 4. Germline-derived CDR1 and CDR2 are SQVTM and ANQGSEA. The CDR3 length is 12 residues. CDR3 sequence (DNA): TGCAGCGTACGACAGGGAACCTACGAGCAGTACTTC. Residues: CSVRQGTYEQYF.

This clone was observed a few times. The CDR3 DNA reads as TGTGCCAGCAGCGTAGAGGCAGGGAGGAGGCCTGATGAAAAACTGTTTTTT. Encoded protein: CASSVEAGRRPDEKLFF. This chain connects TRBV9 to TRBJ1-4, with D maybe TRBD1 (5 bases). Germline V gives CDR1 SGDLS, CDR2 YYNGEE. This CDR3 contains 17 residues. V was cut by 0 bases and J by 6 bases, with 18 bases left in between.

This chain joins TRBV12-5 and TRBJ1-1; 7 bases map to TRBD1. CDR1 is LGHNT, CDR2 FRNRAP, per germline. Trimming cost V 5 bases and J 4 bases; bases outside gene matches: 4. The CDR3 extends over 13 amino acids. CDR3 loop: CASGARQGTEAFF. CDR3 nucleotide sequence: TGTGCTAGTGGTGCCCGACAGGGCACTGAAGCTTTCTTT.